These 3 T cell receptor beta chains were sequenced from one sample in a study of CD8 T cells in ankylosing spondylitis. Points from the study as a whole: Among TCR beta sequences, a motif of eight highly homologous variants appeared characteristic of ankylosing spondylitis blood.

TCRdb reprocessed the 5' RACE reads with MiXCR, giving one entry per CDR3 protein. The table shows approximately 520,000 distinct CDR3 sequences, with about 5.7% occurring only once. No antigens are known for them. Sequencing was performed on blood, either unsorted or a sorted T cell fraction (not recorded which). These receptors all come from a male donor with ankylosing spondylitis.

This clonotype appeared many times. The rearrangement joins TRBV20-1 to TRBJ2-1; 7 nucleotides match TRBD1. Germline CDR1 and CDR2: DFQATT and SNEGSKA (reference sequence). V shed 3 bases, J shed 9 bases, and the junction held 5 bases outside the gene matches. This CDR3 has 12 amino acids. The CDR3 protein is CSASEQGPEQFF. The DNA for the CDR3 is TGCAGTGCTAGCGAACAGGGGCCTGAGCAGTTCTTC.

The sample holds many counts of this clonotype. The chain is built from TRBV6-2 or TRBV6-3 and TRBJ2-7, with 8 bases lining up with TRBD1. CDR1 and CDR2 (germline): MNHEY, SVGEGT. The CDR3 contains 16 residues. The trim removed 5 bases at V and 4 bases at J, leaving 13 bases unmatched. The CDR3 is CASSTHRTGIGYEQYF. The CDR3 region has the DNA TGTGCCAGCAGTACCCACCGGACAGGGATAGGGTACGAGCAGTACTTC.

This clonotype was recorded many times. This chain connects TRBV6-6 to TRBJ1-2; no reliable D call. The germline V gene has CDR1 MNHNY and CDR2 SVGAGI (reference sequence). The CDR3 length is 12 residues. V was clipped by 8 bases and J by 4 bases, with 11 bases between them. The CDR3 bases are TGTGCCAGCCGTGAGACCCTCTATGGCTACACCTTC. Encoded protein: CASRETLYGYTF.